This TCR beta chain was observed in a study of shared clonotypes between healthy human individuals. Overall study results and limits: In contrast to clonotypes shared by all four donors, non-shared clonotypes had lower generation probabilities.

J lost 8 bases, V lost 5 bases, and 9 bases had no gene match. The CDR3 length is 13 residues. Germline lookup yields CDR1 GTSNPN and CDR2 SVGIG (reference sequence). Concerning this clone: Its cognate antigen is unknown.

When replicate PCRs were run on sorted subsets, they used around 0.2 ug DNA, approximately 27,000 T cell genomes. Repertoires were generated with immunoSEQ multiplex PCR, while TCRdb's copy carries only in-frame clones and drops some. The sample has about 1.1 million clones; roughly 74% are singletons. The sample consisted of memory CD4+ T cells from PBMCs. Subset reported: CD45RA-negative fraction. This sequence originates from a man between 18 and 29 years old in good health. Some clones in this sample may be carry-over from other donors' samples. This chain connects TRBV30 to TRBJ1-2, with 9 bases lining up with TRBD1. For the CDR3, the DNA is TGTGCCTGGGTTAAAACAGGGGGCGACGGCTACACCTTC. This translates into CAWVKTGGDGYTF.